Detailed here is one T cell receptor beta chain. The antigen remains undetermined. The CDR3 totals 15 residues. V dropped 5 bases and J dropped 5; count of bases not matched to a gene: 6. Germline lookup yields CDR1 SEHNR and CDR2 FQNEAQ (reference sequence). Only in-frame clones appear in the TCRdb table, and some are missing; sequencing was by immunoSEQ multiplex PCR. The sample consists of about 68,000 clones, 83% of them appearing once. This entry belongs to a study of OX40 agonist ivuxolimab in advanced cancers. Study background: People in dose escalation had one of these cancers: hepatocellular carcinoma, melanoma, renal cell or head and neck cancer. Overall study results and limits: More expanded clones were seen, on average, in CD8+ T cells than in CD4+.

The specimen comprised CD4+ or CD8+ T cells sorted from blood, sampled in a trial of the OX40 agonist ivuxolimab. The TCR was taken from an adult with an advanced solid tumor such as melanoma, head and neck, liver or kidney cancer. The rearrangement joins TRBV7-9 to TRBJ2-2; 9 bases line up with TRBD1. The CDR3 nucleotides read TGTGCCAGCAGCATATCCGGGACAGGGACCGGGGAGCTGTTTTTT. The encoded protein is CASSISGTGTGELFF.